This is a list of T cell receptor beta chains from one sample in a study of cytomegalovirus exposure and HLA in healthy donors. Here immunoSEQ multiplex PCR was the method, and the copy in TCRdb shows in-frame clones only, minus some. The table records about 160,000 clones, 86% of them present only once. What was sequenced was PBMCs. The origin of the receptors is a woman aged 18 to 35 in good health and CMV-seronegative. Both conserved end residues are part of each CDR3. The D gene is left open where the match is weak. Clone size is not always given. Where it is, it says once, few, many or a class for expanded clones.

v_call	d_call	clone_size	j_call	cdr3_nt	cdr3_aa
TRBV10-2	TRBD1	NA	TRBJ2-7	TGCGCCAGCAGTGATTTAGTACCGGGACAGGGTACCTACGAGCAGTACTTC	CASSDLVPGQGTYEQYF
TRBV5-4	NA	NA	TRBJ1-2	TGTGCCAGCAGCTTGGATTATGGAGGCGGCTATGGCTACACCTTC	CASSLDYGGGYGYTF
TRBV5-6	NA	NA	TRBJ1-2	TGTGCCAGCAGCACCGACCGGTGGGCGGGAGGCTACACCTTC	CASSTDRWAGGYTF
TRBV19	TRBD1	NA	TRBJ1-1	TGTGCCAGTAGGAGCGACAGGGAATCGGGCGAAGCTTTCTTT	CASRSDRESGEAFF
TRBV9	NA	NA	TRBJ2-1	TGTGCCAGCAGTCTGAGTCCGGAGGGGCTTCTGGATGAGCAGTTCTTC	CASSLSPEGLLDEQFF
TRBV5-6	NA	NA	TRBJ1-5	TGTGCCAGCAGCTTGTCCGGGTACAATCAGCCCCAGCATTTT	CASSLSGYNQPQHF
TRBV13	TRBD1	NA	TRBJ1-5	TGTGCCAGCAGCCGACGGACAGGGGGAAGCAATCAGCCCCAGCATTTT	CASSRRTGGSNQPQHF
TRBV7-8	NA	NA	TRBJ2-2	TGTGCCAGCAGCTTAGCGGTCCCAGTCGGGGCCGGGGAGCTGTTTTTT	CASSLAVPVGAGELFF
TRBV7-9	TRBD2	few	TRBJ2-7	TGTGCCAGCAGCTTAGCGTTGCGGGGGGCGTACGAGCAGTACTTC	CASSLALRGAYEQYF
TRBV29-1	NA	NA	TRBJ2-3	TGCAGCGTTGAAGATTGGGACATCGCTCCGGGGATGAGGGCAGATACGCAGTATTTT	CSVEDWDIAPGMRADTQYF
TRBV9	NA	once	TRBJ2-1	TGTGCCAGCAGCCCCCCCCTCCTGAGCTCCTACAATGAGCAGTTCTTC	CASSPPLLSSYNEQFF
TRBV4-3	TRBD1	once	TRBJ1-2	TGCGCCAGCAGCCAACCGGCGGGACAGGGGGCGCAGAGCTATGGCTACACCTTC	CASSQPAGQGAQSYGYTF
TRBV5-1	NA	NA	TRBJ2-1	TGCGCCAGCAGCTCCGCGGGGAATACAAGAAATGAGCAGTTCTTC	CASSSAGNTRNEQFF
TRBV2	NA	once	TRBJ1-1	TGTGCCAGCAGTGAAATCTTAGGCGGGGGGGGCACTGAAGCTTTCTTT	CASSEILGGGGTEAFF
TRBV10-3	NA	NA	TRBJ2-7	TGTGCCATCACAGGGGATGGCTACGAGCAGTACTTC	CAITGDGYEQYF
TRBV29-1	NA	NA	TRBJ1-1	TGCAGCGTTGGGTACGGTTACACTGAAGCTTTCTTT	CSVGYGYTEAFF
TRBV28	NA	NA	TRBJ1-5	TGTGCCAGCACGAACGGGGGACTTAGGAGGAGGCAGCCCCAGCATTTT	CASTNGGLRRRQPQHF
TRBV6-5	TRBD1	NA	TRBJ1-1	TGTGCCAGCAGTTACGGGACAGGGGGTTACACTGAAGCTTTCTTT	CASSYGTGGYTEAFF
TRBV28	NA	NA	TRBJ1-2	TGTGCCTCGGCACAGATTGGCTACACCTTC	CASAQIGYTF
TRBV10-3	TRBD2	NA	TRBJ2-5	TGTGCCATCAGTAATCAGCGGGGCCGATTAGATGGAGAGACCCAGTACTTC	CAISNQRGRLDGETQYF
TRBV6-4	NA	NA	TRBJ2-7	TGTGCCAGCAGCCTCACGGGGGTTGGAGAGCAGTACTTC	CASSLTGVGEQYF
TRBV5-1	NA	NA	TRBJ2-3	TGCGCCAGCAGCCCCCCGGGGGAAGATACGCAGTATTTT	CASSPPGEDTQYF
TRBV28	TRBD2	once	TRBJ2-7	TGTGCCAGCAGTCAGATTAGCGGGGCCTCCTACGAGCAGTACTTC	CASSQISGASYEQYF
TRBV7-3	TRBD1	few	TRBJ1-6	TGTGCCAGCAGCCAAGAGGGGGCGTATTCACCCCTCCACTTT	CASSQEGAYSPLHF
TRBV5-1	NA	NA	TRBJ1-2	TGCGCCAGCAGCTTGGGCGGAATTCAGGGGGGCTACACCTTC	CASSLGGIQGGYTF
TRBV19	NA	NA	TRBJ2-1	TGTGCCAGTAGGGGAGCCGGGTACAATGAGCAGTTCTTC	CASRGAGYNEQFF
TRBV29-1	TRBD1	NA	TRBJ1-1	TGCAGCGCCCTGGACAGGGTGAACACTGAAGCTTTCTTT	CSALDRVNTEAFF
TRBV9	NA	NA	TRBJ1-1	TGTGCCAGCAGCGTCACGGGAACCGGTAACACTGAAGCTTTCTTT	CASSVTGTGNTEAFF
TRBV27	TRBD1	NA	TRBJ1-2	TGTGCCAGCAGTGCCAAAGGACAGGGGCTTACCTATGGCTACACCTTC	CASSAKGQGLTYGYTF
TRBV25-1	TRBD1	NA	TRBJ1-4	TGTGCCAGCAGTGAACAGGGGGCTAATGAAAAACTGTTTTTT	CASSEQGANEKLFF
TRBV4-1	NA	many	TRBJ1-3	TGCGCCAGCAGCCAATCCGATACAAACCCTGGAAACACCATATATTTT	CASSQSDTNPGNTIYF
TRBV29-1	TRBD1	NA	TRBJ1-4	TGCAGCGTCAGGTCGGGACAGGCTGGGGTATGGGAAAAACTGTTTTTT	CSVRSGQAGVWEKLFF
TRBV2	TRBD1	NA	TRBJ1-5	TGTGCCAGCAGTGAAAAAGGGGGAGGACAGGGAAGTCCCCAGCATTTT	CASSEKGGGQGSPQHF
TRBV12-5	TRBD1	NA	TRBJ1-5	TGTGCTAGTGGTTTCTCCGGGACAGCACAAAATCAGCCCCAGCATTTT	CASGFSGTAQNQPQHF
TRBV6-1	TRBD1	NA	TRBJ2-7	TGTGCCAGAGTAACCGGGACAGGTACCTACGAGCAGTACTTC	CARVTGTGTYEQYF
TRBV19	TRBD1	NA	TRBJ1-5	TGTGCCACCTCCGGGACAGTGAGGAATCAGCCCCAGCATTTT	CATSGTVRNQPQHF
TRBV4-1	NA	NA	TRBJ2-7	TGCGCCAGCAGCCAAGATTTAGGGGGAGTGGGTGACGAGCAGTACTTC	CASSQDLGGVGDEQYF
TRBV11-2	TRBD1	NA	TRBJ2-1	TGTGCCAGCAGCTGGGACAGGGTTAAGGGGAATGAGCAGTTCTTC	CASSWDRVKGNEQFF
TRBV5-6	NA	once	TRBJ1-5	TGTGCCAGCAGCGCCGGGGGGCTTGCTCAGCCCCAGCATTTT	CASSAGGLAQPQHF
TRBV27	TRBD1	once	TRBJ2-2	TGTGCCAGCAGTTCTTTCCAGGACAGGGTTTACGGGAACACCGGGGAGCTGTTTTTT	CASSSFQDRVYGNTGELFF
TRBV10-3	TRBD1	few	TRBJ1-6	TGTGCCATCAGTGAGGGACAGGGCGGTTCACCCCTCCACTTT	CAISEGQGGSPLHF
TRBV29-1	NA	few	TRBJ2-7	TGCAGCGTCAGAAAGCTAGCAGAGTACGAGCAGTACTTC	CSVRKLAEYEQYF
TRBV29-1	NA	NA	TRBJ1-2	TGCAGCGTTGTGGGGGGGGAAGGTGGCTACACCTTC	CSVVGGEGGYTF
TRBV19	TRBD1	NA	TRBJ2-7	TGTGCCAGTAGTACCGGGACAGTCTCCTACGAGCAGTACTTC	CASSTGTVSYEQYF